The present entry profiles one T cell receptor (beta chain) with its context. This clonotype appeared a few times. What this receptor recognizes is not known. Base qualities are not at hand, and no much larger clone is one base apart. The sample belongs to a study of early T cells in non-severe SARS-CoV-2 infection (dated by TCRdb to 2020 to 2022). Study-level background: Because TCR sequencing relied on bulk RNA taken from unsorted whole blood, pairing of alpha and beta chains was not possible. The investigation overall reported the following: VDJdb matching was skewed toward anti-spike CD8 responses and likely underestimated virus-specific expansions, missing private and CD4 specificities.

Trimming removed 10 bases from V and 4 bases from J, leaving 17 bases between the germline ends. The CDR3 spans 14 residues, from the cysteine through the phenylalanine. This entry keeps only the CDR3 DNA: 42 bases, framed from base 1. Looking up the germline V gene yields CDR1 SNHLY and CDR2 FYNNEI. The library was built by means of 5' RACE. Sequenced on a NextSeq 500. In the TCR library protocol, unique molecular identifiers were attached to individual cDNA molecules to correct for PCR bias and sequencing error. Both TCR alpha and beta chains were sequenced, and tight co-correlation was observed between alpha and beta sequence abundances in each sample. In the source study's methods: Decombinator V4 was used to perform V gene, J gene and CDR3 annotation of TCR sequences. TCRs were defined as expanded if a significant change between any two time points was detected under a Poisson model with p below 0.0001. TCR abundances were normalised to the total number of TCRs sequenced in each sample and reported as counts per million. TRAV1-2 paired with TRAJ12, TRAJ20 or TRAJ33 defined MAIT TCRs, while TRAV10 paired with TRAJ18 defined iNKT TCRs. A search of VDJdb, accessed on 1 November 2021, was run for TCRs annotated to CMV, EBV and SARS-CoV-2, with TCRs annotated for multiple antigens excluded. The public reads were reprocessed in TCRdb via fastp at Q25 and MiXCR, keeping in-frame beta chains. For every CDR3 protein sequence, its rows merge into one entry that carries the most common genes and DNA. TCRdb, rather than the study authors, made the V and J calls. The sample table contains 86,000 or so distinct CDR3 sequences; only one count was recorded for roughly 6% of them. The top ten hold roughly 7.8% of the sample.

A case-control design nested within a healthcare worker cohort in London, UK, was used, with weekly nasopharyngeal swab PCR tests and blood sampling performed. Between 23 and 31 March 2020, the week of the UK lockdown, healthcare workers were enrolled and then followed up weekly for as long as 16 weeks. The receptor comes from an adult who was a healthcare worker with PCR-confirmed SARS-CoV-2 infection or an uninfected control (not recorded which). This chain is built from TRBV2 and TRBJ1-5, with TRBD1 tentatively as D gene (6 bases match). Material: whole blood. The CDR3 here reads CATSFPGDNQPQHF. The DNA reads TGTGCCACATCTTTCCCAGGGGATAATCAGCCCCAGCATTTT.